Sequencing of this TCR beta chain was carried out in a study of T cell repertoires in ileal Crohn's disease. Study information: Operated complications were stricturing disease (about 60%) and penetrating disease (approximately 39%).

This clone was found a few times. The antigen remains undetermined. Whole-study results and caveats: Sorted CD8 T cells held more high-frequency clones than CD4. Within the first postoperative year, endoscopy came at median about 7.3 months.

The time point was: neoterminal ileum biopsy at postoperative endoscopy, about 6 months after surgery. Profiling relied on immunoSEQ multiplex PCR, and the TCRdb table lists in-frame clones only, not all of them. The sample holds more than 2,500 clones, more than 65% seen once. The CDR3 contains 15 residues. V lost 3 bases to trimming and J lost 2 bases, with 11 bases between them. The germline V gene has CDR1 LNHDA and CDR2 SQIVND (reference sequence). The receptor was isolated from an adult with Crohn's disease. The sample consisted of ileal tissue. The chain couples TRBV19 to TRBJ1-5; D is unresolved. The CDR3 DNA is TGTGCCAGTAGTATGCCGGGAACGGGCAATCAGCCCCAGCATTTT. Protein sequence: CASSMPGTGNQPQHF.